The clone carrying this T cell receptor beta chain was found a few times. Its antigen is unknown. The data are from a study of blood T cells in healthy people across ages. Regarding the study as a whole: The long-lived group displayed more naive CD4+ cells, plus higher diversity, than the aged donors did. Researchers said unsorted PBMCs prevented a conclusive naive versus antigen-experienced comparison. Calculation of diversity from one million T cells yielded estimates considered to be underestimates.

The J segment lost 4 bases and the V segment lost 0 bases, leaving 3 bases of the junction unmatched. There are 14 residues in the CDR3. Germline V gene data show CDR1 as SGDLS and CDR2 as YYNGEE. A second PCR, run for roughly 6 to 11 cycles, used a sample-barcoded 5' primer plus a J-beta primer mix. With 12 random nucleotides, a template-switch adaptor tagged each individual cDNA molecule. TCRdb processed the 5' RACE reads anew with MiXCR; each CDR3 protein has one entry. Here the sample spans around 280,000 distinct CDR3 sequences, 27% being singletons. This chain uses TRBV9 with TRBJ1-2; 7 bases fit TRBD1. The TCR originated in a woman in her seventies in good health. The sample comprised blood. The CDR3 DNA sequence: TGTGCCAGCAGCGTAGCGCGACAGGGCTATGGCTACACCTTC. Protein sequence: CASSVARQGYGYTF.